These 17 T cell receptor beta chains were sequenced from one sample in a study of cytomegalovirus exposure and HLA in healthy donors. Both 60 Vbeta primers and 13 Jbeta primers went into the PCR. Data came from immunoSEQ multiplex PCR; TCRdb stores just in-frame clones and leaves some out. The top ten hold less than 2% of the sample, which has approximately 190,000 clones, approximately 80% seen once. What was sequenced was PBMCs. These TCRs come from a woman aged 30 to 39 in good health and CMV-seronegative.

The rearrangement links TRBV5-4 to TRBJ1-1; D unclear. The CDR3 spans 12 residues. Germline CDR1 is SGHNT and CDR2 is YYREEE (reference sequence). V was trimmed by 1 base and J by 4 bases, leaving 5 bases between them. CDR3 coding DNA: TGTGCCAGCAGCTTGATCGGCACTGAAGCTTTCTTT. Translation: CASSLIGTEAFF.

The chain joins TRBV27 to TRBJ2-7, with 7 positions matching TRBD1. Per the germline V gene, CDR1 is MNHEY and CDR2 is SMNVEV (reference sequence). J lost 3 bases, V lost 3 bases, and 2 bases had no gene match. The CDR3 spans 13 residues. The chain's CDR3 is CASSFRQGYEQYF. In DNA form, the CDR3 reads TGTGCCAGCAGTTTTCGACAGGGCTACGAGCAGTACTTC.

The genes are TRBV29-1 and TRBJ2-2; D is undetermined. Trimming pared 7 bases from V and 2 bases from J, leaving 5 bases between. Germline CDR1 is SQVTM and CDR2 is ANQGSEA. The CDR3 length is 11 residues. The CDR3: CSALNTGELFF. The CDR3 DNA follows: TGCAGCGCCCTTAACACCGGGGAGCTGTTTTTT.

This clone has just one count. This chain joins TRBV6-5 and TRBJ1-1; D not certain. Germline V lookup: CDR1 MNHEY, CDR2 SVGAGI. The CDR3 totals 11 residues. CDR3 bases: TGTGCTATCGGGAATGGGGCTGAAGCTTTCTTT. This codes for CAIGNGAEAFF.

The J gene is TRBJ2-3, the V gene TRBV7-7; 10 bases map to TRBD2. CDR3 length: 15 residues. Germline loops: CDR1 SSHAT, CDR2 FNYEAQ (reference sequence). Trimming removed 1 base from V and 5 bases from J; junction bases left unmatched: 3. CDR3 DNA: TGTGCCAGCAGCTTAGGAGCGGGGGGGCGAGATACGCAGTATTTT. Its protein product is CASSLGAGGRDTQYF.

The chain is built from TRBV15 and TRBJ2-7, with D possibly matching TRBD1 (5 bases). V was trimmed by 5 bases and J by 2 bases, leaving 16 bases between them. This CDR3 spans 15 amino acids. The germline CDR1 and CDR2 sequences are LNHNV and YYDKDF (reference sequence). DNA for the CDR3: TGTGCCACCAGCTTCACCATGGCAGGGACCTACGAGCAGTACTTC. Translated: CATSFTMAGTYEQYF.

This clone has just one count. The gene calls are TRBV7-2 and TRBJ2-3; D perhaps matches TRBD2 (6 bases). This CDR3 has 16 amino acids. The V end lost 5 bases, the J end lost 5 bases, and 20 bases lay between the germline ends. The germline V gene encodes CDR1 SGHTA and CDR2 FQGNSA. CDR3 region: CASSTQGFLAVDTQYF. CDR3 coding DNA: TGTGCCAGCAGCACGCAGGGATTTTTAGCGGTAGATACGCAGTATTTT.

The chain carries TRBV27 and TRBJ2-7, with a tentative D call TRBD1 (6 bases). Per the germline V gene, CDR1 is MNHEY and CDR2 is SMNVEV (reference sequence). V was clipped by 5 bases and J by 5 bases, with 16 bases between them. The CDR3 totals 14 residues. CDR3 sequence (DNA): TGTGCCAGCAGTCACCGGGACAAGCTCGACGAGCAGTACTTC. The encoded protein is CASSHRDKLDEQYF.

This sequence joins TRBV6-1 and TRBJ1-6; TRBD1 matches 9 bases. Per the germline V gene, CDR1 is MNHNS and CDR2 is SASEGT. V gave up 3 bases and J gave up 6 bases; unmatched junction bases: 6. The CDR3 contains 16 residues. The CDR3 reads CASSDYYRGPNSPLHF. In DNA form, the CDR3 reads TGTGCCAGCAGTGATTACTACAGGGGGCCTAATTCACCCCTCCACTTT.

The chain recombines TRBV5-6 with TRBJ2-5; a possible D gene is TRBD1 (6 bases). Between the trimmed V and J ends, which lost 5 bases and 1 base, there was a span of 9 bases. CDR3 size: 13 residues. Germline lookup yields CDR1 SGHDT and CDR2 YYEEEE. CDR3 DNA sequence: TGTGCCAGCAGGGCAGGGGCCCAAGAGACCCAGTACTTC. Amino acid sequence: CASRAGAQETQYF.

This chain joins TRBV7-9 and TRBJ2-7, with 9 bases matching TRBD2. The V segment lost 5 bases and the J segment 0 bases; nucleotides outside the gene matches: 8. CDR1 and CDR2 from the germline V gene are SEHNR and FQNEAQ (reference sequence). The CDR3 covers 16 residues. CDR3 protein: CASSAGLAPSSYEQYF. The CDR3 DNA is TGTGCCAGCAGCGCCGGACTAGCGCCCAGCTCCTACGAGCAGTACTTC.

The CDR3 sequence: CASSLMGAGANTEAFF. CDR3 DNA sequence: TGTGCCAGCAGCTTAATGGGGGCAGGGGCTAACACTGAAGCTTTCTTT. The chain combines TRBV7-3 with TRBJ1-1, with TRBD1 as a possible D gene (6 bases). This CDR3 is built from 16 residues. CDR1 SGHTA and CDR2 FQGTGA come from the germline V gene. V gave up 1 base and J gave up 2 bases, with 14 bases separating them.

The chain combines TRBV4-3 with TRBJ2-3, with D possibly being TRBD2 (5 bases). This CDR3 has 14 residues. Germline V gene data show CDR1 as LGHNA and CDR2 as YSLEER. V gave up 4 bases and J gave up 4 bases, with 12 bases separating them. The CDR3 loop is CASSPDSGSDTQYF. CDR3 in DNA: TGCGCCAGCAGCCCGGATTCGGGATCAGATACGCAGTATTTT.

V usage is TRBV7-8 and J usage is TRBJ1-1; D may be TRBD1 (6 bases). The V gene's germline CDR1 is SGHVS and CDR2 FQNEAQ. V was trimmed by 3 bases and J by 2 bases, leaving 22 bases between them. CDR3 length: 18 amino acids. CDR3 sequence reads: CASSFFVLAGEPNTEAFF. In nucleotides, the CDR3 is TGTGCCAGCAGCTTTTTTGTGTTGGCAGGGGAGCCAAACACTGAAGCTTTCTTT.

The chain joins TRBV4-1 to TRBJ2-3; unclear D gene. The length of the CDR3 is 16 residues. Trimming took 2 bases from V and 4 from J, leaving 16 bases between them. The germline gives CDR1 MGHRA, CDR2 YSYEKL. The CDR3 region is CASSQPPARRPDTQYF. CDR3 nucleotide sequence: TGCGCCAGCAGCCAACCCCCGGCCAGGCGACCAGATACGCAGTATTTT.

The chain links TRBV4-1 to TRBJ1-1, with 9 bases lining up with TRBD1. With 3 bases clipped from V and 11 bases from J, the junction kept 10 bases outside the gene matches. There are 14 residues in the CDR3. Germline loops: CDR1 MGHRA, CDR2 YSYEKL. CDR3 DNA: TGCGCCAGCAGCCACCGGACAGGGGATTCTCTGGCTTTCTTT. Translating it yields CASSHRTGDSLAFF.

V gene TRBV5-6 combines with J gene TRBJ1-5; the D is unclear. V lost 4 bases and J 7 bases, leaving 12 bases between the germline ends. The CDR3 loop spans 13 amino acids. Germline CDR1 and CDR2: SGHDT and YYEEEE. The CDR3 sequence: CASSPGLLQPQHF. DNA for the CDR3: TGTGCCAGCAGCCCCGGGTTGTTGCAGCCCCAGCATTTT.